The T cell receptor beta chain described here comes from a study of ipilimumab plus nivolumab after autologous stem cell transplantation. Produced via immunoSEQ multiplex PCR; TCRdb's table is partial and in-frame only. The sample comprises 9,100 or so clones, 55% to 75% of which are singletons, and roughly a fifth rests with the top ten. CDR3 length equals 16 residues. Patients received nivolumab 3 mg/kg at weeks 1, 4, 7, 10, then fortnightly to week 26. The specimen was PBMCs, collected in a trial of ipilimumab plus nivolumab as post-transplant consolidation. The genes are TRBV21-1 and TRBJ2-6; the tabulated D call, TRBD2, remains unverified against the DNA. TRBV21-1 is shown as a pseudogene. This sequence originates from a female donor with multiple myeloma. CDR3 nucleotides: TGTGCCAGCAGGGCTACTAAACAAAGTCGGGCCAACGTCCTGACTTTC. Translated: CASRATKQSRANVLTF.